This is a list of T cell receptor beta chains from one sample in a study of cytomegalovirus exposure and HLA in healthy donors. TCRdb's copy holds only in-frame clones and misses some; the assay was immunoSEQ multiplex PCR. The sample lists around 190,000 clones, 75% to 85% occurring once. Sequencing was performed on PBMCs. Every receptor here comes from a young woman in good health and CMV-seropositive. Each CDR3 is given with its conserved first and last residue. The D gene is left open where the match is weak. Size values are once, few and many counts, or a class for expanded clones, and some rows have none.

d_gene: .; abundance: .; j_gene: TRBJ2-7; v_gene: TRBV29-1; CDR3aa: CSVAFSYEQYF; CDR3nt: TGCAGCGTCGCGTTCTCCTACGAGCAGTACTTC
d_gene: TRBD2; abundance: few; j_gene: TRBJ2-7; v_gene: TRBV5-1; CDR3aa: CASRVAGGPDEQYF; CDR3nt: TGCGCCAGCAGAGTAGCGGGGGGGCCCGACGAGCAGTACTTC
d_gene: .; abundance: .; j_gene: TRBJ1-1; v_gene: TRBV7-9; CDR3aa: CSSSLAPGANTEAFF; CDR3nt: TGTTCCAGCAGCTTAGCGCCTGGGGCTAACACTGAAGCTTTCTTT
d_gene: TRBD1; abundance: .; j_gene: TRBJ2-2; v_gene: TRBV19; CDR3aa: CASTDPGGAATGELFF; CDR3nt: TGTGCCAGTACCGATCCAGGGGGAGCGGCCACCGGGGAGCTGTTTTTT
d_gene: TRBD1; abundance: .; j_gene: TRBJ1-2; v_gene: TRBV28; CDR3aa: CASIPTGVYGYTF; CDR3nt: TGTGCCAGCATCCCAACAGGGGTCTATGGCTACACCTTC
d_gene: .; abundance: once; j_gene: TRBJ1-6; v_gene: TRBV7-3; CDR3aa: CASSFNGDSPLHF; CDR3nt: TGTGCCAGCAGCTTCAACGGGGATTCACCCCTCCACTTT
d_gene: TRBD1; abundance: .; j_gene: TRBJ1-5; v_gene: TRBV30; CDR3aa: CAWGQGNQPQHF; CDR3nt: TGTGCCTGGGGACAGGGCAATCAGCCCCAGCATTTT
d_gene: .; abundance: .; j_gene: TRBJ1-1; v_gene: TRBV19; CDR3aa: CASRTFLNTEAFF; CDR3nt: TGTGCCAGTAGAACTTTCCTGAACACTGAAGCTTTCTTT
d_gene: .; abundance: .; j_gene: TRBJ2-7; v_gene: TRBV18; CDR3aa: CASSPSNSYEQYF; CDR3nt: TGTGCCAGCTCACCTTCCAACTCCTACGAGCAGTACTTC
d_gene: .; abundance: .; j_gene: TRBJ1-5; v_gene: TRBV7-3; CDR3aa: CASSQGGDQPQHF; CDR3nt: TGTGCCAGCAGTCAGGGCGGGGATCAGCCCCAGCATTTT
d_gene: TRBD1; abundance: .; j_gene: TRBJ1-5; v_gene: TRBV29-1; CDR3aa: CSVQGAINQPQHF; CDR3nt: TGCAGCGTCCAGGGGGCTATCAATCAGCCCCAGCATTTT
d_gene: .; abundance: .; j_gene: TRBJ1-2; v_gene: TRBV28; CDR3aa: CASRRSLGGYGYTF; CDR3nt: TGTGCCAGCAGACGATCCCTAGGTGGTTATGGCTACACCTTC
d_gene: TRBD2; abundance: .; j_gene: TRBJ2-1; v_gene: TRBV4-2; CDR3aa: CASSHTGTSVNNEQFF; CDR3nt: TGTGCCAGCAGCCACACCGGGACTAGCGTCAACAATGAGCAGTTCTTC
d_gene: TRBD1; abundance: .; j_gene: TRBJ1-3; v_gene: TRBV5-8; CDR3aa: CASSSPGQGWSSGNTIYF; CDR3nt: TGTGCCAGCAGCTCGCCGGGACAGGGCTGGTCCTCTGGAAACACCATATATTTT
d_gene: .; abundance: .; j_gene: TRBJ1-1; v_gene: TRBV30; CDR3aa: CASYGGLHSGTEAFF; CDR3nt: TGTGCCTCCTATGGGGGCCTACATTCAGGCACTGAAGCTTTCTTT
d_gene: TRBD1; abundance: .; j_gene: TRBJ2-1; v_gene: TRBV7-9; CDR3aa: CASSDTGAGMINEQFF; CDR3nt: TGTGCCAGCAGCGATACAGGGGCCGGGATGATCAATGAGCAGTTCTTC
d_gene: .; abundance: .; j_gene: TRBJ1-2; v_gene: TRBV7-2; CDR3aa: CASSLDLNYGYTF; CDR3nt: TGTGCCAGCAGCTTAGACTTAAACTATGGCTACACCTTC
d_gene: .; abundance: .; j_gene: TRBJ2-2; v_gene: TRBV9; CDR3aa: CASSPRGGSPPGELFF; CDR3nt: TGTGCCAGCAGCCCCCGAGGAGGGTCCCCCCCCGGGGAGCTGTTTTTT
d_gene: .; abundance: .; j_gene: TRBJ2-3; v_gene: TRBV5-1; CDR3aa: CASSLDLKRVDTQYF; CDR3nt: TGCGCCAGCAGCTTGGACCTTAAGAGGGTAGATACGCAGTATTTT
d_gene: TRBD1; abundance: .; j_gene: TRBJ2-1; v_gene: TRBV9; CDR3aa: CASSTRTGRYNEQFF; CDR3nt: TGTGCCAGCAGCACCCGGACAGGGCGATACAATGAGCAGTTCTTC
d_gene: .; abundance: .; j_gene: TRBJ2-2; v_gene: TRBV14; CDR3aa: CASSPQRAGRTGELFF; CDR3nt: TGTGCCAGCAGCCCCCAGCGGGCAGGTCGGACCGGGGAGCTGTTTTTT
d_gene: TRBD1; abundance: few; j_gene: TRBJ2-6; v_gene: TRBV19; CDR3aa: CASSARTGQEASGANVLTF; CDR3nt: TGTGCCAGTAGTGCCCGGACAGGCCAGGAGGCCTCTGGGGCCAACGTCCTGACTTTC
d_gene: TRBD1; abundance: .; j_gene: TRBJ1-2; v_gene: TRBV2; CDR3aa: CAIWDREFIGYTF; CDR3nt: TGTGCCATCTGGGACAGGGAATTTATTGGCTACACCTTC
d_gene: TRBD2; abundance: few; j_gene: TRBJ2-5; v_gene: TRBV7-9; CDR3aa: CASSRTGGGVETQYF; CDR3nt: TGTGCCAGCAGCCGGACGGGGGGAGGGGTCGAGACCCAGTACTTC
d_gene: .; abundance: once; j_gene: TRBJ2-3; v_gene: TRBV27; CDR3aa: CASSSKEATSTDTQYF; CDR3nt: TGTGCCAGCAGTTCGAAAGAGGCGACCTCCACAGATACGCAGTATTTT
d_gene: .; abundance: .; j_gene: TRBJ1-1; v_gene: TRBV4-1; CDR3aa: CASSRAGSLNTEAFF; CDR3nt: TGCGCCAGCAGCCGCGCGGGCAGCTTGAACACTGAAGCTTTCTTT
d_gene: TRBD1; abundance: .; j_gene: TRBJ2-7; v_gene: TRBV19; CDR3aa: CASSIDADRASSEQYF; CDR3nt: TGTGCCAGTAGTATAGATGCCGACAGGGCTTCCAGCGAGCAGTACTTC
d_gene: .; abundance: .; j_gene: TRBJ2-3; v_gene: TRBV9; CDR3aa: CASSVGAGATDTQYF; CDR3nt: TGTGCCAGCAGCGTAGGGGCGGGGGCAACAGATACGCAGTATTTT
d_gene: TRBD1; abundance: .; j_gene: TRBJ2-1; v_gene: TRBV30; CDR3aa: CACAGTGVNEQFF; CDR3nt: TGTGCCTGCGCCGGGACAGGGGTCAATGAGCAGTTCTTC
d_gene: .; abundance: .; j_gene: TRBJ1-2; v_gene: TRBV11-2; CDR3aa: CASSFRTALGYTF; CDR3nt: TGTGCCAGCAGCTTCCGGACAGCTCTGGGCTACACCTTC
d_gene: .; abundance: .; j_gene: TRBJ2-5; v_gene: TRBV29-1; CDR3aa: CSAGGGKETQYF; CDR3nt: TGCAGCGCCGGTGGCGGCAAAGAGACCCAGTACTTC
d_gene: TRBD1; abundance: .; j_gene: TRBJ1-2; v_gene: TRBV6-1; CDR3aa: CASYRGQSYGYTF; CDR3nt: TGTGCCAGCTACAGGGGGCAGAGCTATGGCTACACCTTC
d_gene: .; abundance: .; j_gene: TRBJ2-3; v_gene: TRBV5-1; CDR3aa: CASSGPFRVDTDTQYF; CDR3nt: TGCGCCAGCAGCGGGCCCTTTCGAGTCGACACAGATACGCAGTATTTT
d_gene: .; abundance: .; j_gene: TRBJ1-1; v_gene: TRBV28; CDR3aa: CTSSLGRGNTEAFF; CDR3nt: TGTACCAGCAGTTTGGGCAGGGGGAACACTGAAGCTTTCTTT
d_gene: .; abundance: once; j_gene: TRBJ1-2; v_gene: TRBV10-3; CDR3aa: CAIQQHPGNYGYTF; CDR3nt: TGTGCCATCCAACAGCACCCTGGGAACTATGGCTACACCTTC
d_gene: .; abundance: .; j_gene: TRBJ2-1; v_gene: TRBV5-4; CDR3aa: CASSLVGRGSNNEQFF; CDR3nt: TGTGCCAGCAGCTTGGTCGGCAGGGGATCCAACAATGAGCAGTTCTTC
d_gene: .; abundance: .; j_gene: TRBJ2-3; v_gene: TRBV7-2; CDR3aa: CASSSRHSTDTQYF; CDR3nt: TGTGCCAGCAGTTCCCGACACAGCACAGATACGCAGTATTTT
d_gene: .; abundance: .; j_gene: TRBJ2-1; v_gene: TRBV28; CDR3aa: CASRGPTDNEQFF; CDR3nt: TGTGCCAGCAGAGGACCGACAGACAATGAGCAGTTCTTC
d_gene: .; abundance: .; j_gene: TRBJ2-7; v_gene: TRBV7-2; CDR3aa: CASSLPRESVYEQYF; CDR3nt: TGTGCCAGCAGCTTACCCAGGGAATCCGTCTACGAGCAGTACTTC
d_gene: TRBD1; abundance: .; j_gene: TRBJ1-2; v_gene: TRBV19; CDR3aa: CAREGAMMGYTF; CDR3nt: TGTGCCAGAGAGGGGGCGATGATGGGCTACACCTTC
d_gene: TRBD1; abundance: .; j_gene: TRBJ2-7; v_gene: TRBV28; CDR3aa: CASWTGSSYEQYF; CDR3nt: TGTGCCAGCTGGACAGGGTCCTCCTACGAGCAGTACTTC
d_gene: .; abundance: .; j_gene: TRBJ2-1; v_gene: TRBV9; CDR3aa: CASRPYSRNEQFF; CDR3nt: TGTGCCAGCAGGCCCTATAGCCGCAATGAGCAGTTCTTC
d_gene: TRBD1; abundance: .; j_gene: TRBJ1-3; v_gene: TRBV4-1; CDR3aa: CASSPTGQGGNTIYF; CDR3nt: TGCGCCAGCAGCCCGACCGGACAGGGGGGAAACACCATATATTTT
d_gene: TRBD2; abundance: .; j_gene: TRBJ2-5; v_gene: TRBV10-1; CDR3aa: CASSESWRASGTQYF; CDR3nt: TGCGCCAGCAGTGAGTCGTGGAGGGCTAGCGGGACCCAGTACTTC
d_gene: TRBD1; abundance: many; j_gene: TRBJ2-7; v_gene: TRBV7-9; CDR3aa: CASSFGQGSLGEQYF; CDR3nt: TGTGCCAGCAGCTTCGGACAGGGTAGTTTGGGAGAGCAGTACTTC
d_gene: TRBD2; abundance: .; j_gene: TRBJ2-7; v_gene: TRBV28; CDR3aa: CASRKPGLAPYEQYF; CDR3nt: TGTGCCAGCAGAAAACCGGGACTAGCTCCCTACGAGCAGTACTTC
d_gene: .; abundance: few; j_gene: TRBJ2-7; v_gene: TRBV25-1; CDR3aa: CASSEFTGVAYEQYF; CDR3nt: TGTGCCAGCAGTGAATTTACGGGAGTGGCCTACGAGCAGTACTTC
d_gene: TRBD1; abundance: .; j_gene: TRBJ2-2; v_gene: TRBV5-1; CDR3aa: CASSSGQGSSNTGELFF; CDR3nt: TGCGCCAGCAGCTCGGGACAGGGGAGTTCGAACACCGGGGAGCTGTTTTTT
d_gene: .; abundance: .; j_gene: TRBJ1-1; v_gene: TRBV29-1; CDR3aa: CSVLVSGNTEAFF; CDR3nt: TGCAGCGTCTTGGTTTCGGGGAACACTGAAGCTTTCTTT
d_gene: .; abundance: once; j_gene: TRBJ1-5; v_gene: TRBV7-2; CDR3aa: CASSREAEDQPQHF; CDR3nt: TGTGCCAGCAGTAGGGAGGCGGAAGATCAGCCCCAGCATTTT
d_gene: .; abundance: .; j_gene: TRBJ1-4; v_gene: TRBV7-8; CDR3aa: CASSLAGGGGDEKLFF; CDR3nt: TGTGCCAGCAGCTTAGCGGGCGGGGGGGGTGATGAAAAACTGTTTTTT
d_gene: TRBD1; abundance: .; j_gene: TRBJ2-1; v_gene: TRBV13; CDR3aa: CASSRPTGGYNEQFF; CDR3nt: TGTGCCAGCAGCCGCCCGACAGGGGGCTACAATGAGCAGTTCTTC
d_gene: .; abundance: once; j_gene: TRBJ1-6; v_gene: TRBV27; CDR3aa: CASRVRGGYNSPLHF; CDR3nt: TGTGCCAGCAGAGTGCGAGGGGGCTATAATTCACCCCTCCACTTT
d_gene: .; abundance: .; j_gene: TRBJ2-7; v_gene: TRBV4-1; CDR3aa: CASSPRGSYEQYF; CDR3nt: TGCGCCAGCAGCCCCCGAGGTAGCTACGAGCAGTACTTC